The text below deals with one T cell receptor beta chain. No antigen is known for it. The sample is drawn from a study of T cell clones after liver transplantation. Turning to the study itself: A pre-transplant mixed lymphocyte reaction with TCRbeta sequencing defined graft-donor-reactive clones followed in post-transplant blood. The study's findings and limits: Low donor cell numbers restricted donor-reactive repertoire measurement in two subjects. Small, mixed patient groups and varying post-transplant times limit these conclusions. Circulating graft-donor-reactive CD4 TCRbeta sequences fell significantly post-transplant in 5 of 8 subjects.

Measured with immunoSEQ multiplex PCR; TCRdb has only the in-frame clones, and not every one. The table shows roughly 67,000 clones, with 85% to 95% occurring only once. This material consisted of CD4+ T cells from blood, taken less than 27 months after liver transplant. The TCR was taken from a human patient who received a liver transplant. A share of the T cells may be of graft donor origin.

The CDR3 DNA follows: TGTGCCAGCAGCCTCTCAGGGAAGATCTACGAGCAGTACTTC. Protein sequence: CASSLSGKIYEQYF. The chain combines TRBV28 with TRBJ2-7; a weak D match, TRBD1 (5 bases). The V end lost 6 bases, the J end lost 3 bases, and 15 bases lay between the germline ends. This CDR3 comprises 14 residues. CDR1 is MDHEN and CDR2 is SYDVKM in the germline V gene.